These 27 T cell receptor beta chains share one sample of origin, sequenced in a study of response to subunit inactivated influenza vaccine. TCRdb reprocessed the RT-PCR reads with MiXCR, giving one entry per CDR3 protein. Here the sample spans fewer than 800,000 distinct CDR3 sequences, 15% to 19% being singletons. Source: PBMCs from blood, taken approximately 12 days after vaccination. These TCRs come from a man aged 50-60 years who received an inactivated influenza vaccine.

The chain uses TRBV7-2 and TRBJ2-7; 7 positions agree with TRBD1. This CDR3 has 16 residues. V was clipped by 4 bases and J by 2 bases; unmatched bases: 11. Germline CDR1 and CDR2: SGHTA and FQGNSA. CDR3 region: CASSSLQGNGPYEQYF. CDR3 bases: TGTGCCAGCAGCTCATTACAGGGGAATGGACCCTACGAGCAGTACTTC.

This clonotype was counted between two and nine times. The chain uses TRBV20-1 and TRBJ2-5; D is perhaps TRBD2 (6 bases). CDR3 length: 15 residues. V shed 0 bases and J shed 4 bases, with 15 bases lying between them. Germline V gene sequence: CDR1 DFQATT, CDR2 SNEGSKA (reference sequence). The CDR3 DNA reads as TGCAGTGCTAGAGATTTGGGGAGACTAGGAGAGACCCAGTACTTC. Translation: CSARDLGRLGETQYF.

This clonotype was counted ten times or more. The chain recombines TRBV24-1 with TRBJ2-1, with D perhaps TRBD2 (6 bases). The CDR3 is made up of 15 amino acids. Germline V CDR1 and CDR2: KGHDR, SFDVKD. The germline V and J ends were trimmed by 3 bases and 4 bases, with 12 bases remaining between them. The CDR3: CATSDPGRGYNEQFF. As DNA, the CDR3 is TGTGCCACCAGTGATCCTGGGCGGGGATACAATGAGCAGTTCTTC.

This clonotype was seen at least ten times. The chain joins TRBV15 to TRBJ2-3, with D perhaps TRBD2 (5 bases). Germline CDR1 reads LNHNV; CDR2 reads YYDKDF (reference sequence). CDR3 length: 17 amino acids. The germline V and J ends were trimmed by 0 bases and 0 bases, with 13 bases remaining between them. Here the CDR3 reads CATSRDPGVRSTDTQYF. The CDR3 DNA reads TGTGCCACCAGCAGAGACCCCGGGGTGCGGAGCACAGATACGCAGTATTTT.

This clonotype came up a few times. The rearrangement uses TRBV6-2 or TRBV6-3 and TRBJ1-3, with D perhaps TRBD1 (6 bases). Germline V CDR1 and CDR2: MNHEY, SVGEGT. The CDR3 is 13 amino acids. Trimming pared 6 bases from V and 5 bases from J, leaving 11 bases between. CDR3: CASRSTGRNTIYF. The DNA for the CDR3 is TGTGCCAGCAGATCGACAGGACGAAACACCATATATTTT.

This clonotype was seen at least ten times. CDR3 sequence (DNA): TGCGCCAGCAGCCTTGCTCGCGGTCCGAGTTCTGGCTACACCTTC. This translates into CASSLARGPSSGYTF. The V gene is TRBV5-1, the J gene TRBJ1-2; D gene unclear. Between the trimmed V and J ends, which lost 4 bases and 7 bases, there was a span of 20 bases. The CDR3 extends over 15 amino acids. CDR1 SGHRS and CDR2 YFSETQ come from the germline V gene.

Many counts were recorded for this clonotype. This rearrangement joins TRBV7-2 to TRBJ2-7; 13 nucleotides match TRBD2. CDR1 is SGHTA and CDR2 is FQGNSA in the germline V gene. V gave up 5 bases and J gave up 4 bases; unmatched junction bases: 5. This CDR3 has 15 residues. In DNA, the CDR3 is TGTGCCAGCAGCCTGGGACTAGCGGGGCCTTACGAGCAGTACTTC. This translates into CASSLGLAGPYEQYF. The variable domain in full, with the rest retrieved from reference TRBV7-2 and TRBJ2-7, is GAGVSQSPSNKVTEKGKDVELRCDPISGHTALYWYRQSLGQGLEFLIYFQGNSAPDKSGLPSDRFSAERTGGSVSTLTIQRTQQEDSAVYLCASSLGLAGPYEQYFGPGTRLTVT.

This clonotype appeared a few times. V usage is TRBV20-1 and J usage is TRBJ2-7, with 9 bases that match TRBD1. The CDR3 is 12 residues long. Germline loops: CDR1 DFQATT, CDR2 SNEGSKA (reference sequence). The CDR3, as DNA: TGCAGCCTAGGGGACAGGGAGGTCGAGCAGTACTTC. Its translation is CSLGDREVEQYF.

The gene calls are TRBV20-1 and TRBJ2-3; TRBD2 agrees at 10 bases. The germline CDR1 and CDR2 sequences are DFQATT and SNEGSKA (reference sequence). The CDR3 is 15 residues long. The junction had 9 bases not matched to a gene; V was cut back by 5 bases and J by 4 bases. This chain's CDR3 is CSAQGASGGADTQYF. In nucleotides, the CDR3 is TGCAGTGCTCAGGGAGCTAGCGGGGGTGCAGATACGCAGTATTTT.

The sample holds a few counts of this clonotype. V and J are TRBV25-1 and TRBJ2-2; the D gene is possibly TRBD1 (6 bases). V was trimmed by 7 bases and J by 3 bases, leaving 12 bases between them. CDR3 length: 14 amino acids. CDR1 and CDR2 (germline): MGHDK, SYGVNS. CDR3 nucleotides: TGTGCCAGCATTGGGGACACTTACACCGGGGAGCTGTTTTTT. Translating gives CASIGDTYTGELFF.

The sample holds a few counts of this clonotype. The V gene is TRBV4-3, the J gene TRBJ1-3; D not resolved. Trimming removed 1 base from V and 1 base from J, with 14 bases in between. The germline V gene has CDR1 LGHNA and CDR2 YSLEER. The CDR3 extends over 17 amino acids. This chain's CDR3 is CASSQGPATGSGNTIYF. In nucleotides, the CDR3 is TGCGCCAGCAGCCAAGGTCCGGCGACCGGATCTGGAAACACCATATATTTT.

CDR3 protein: CASSDRQGGTYNEQFF. CDR3 in DNA: TGTGCCAGCAGCGACAGACAGGGGGGAACCTACAATGAGCAGTTCTTC. This rearrangement joins TRBV7-9 to TRBJ2-1, with 9 bases lining up with TRBD1. The CDR3 runs 16 residues. The trim removed 5 bases at V and 2 bases at J, leaving 7 bases unmatched. From germline, CDR1 is SEHNR and CDR2 FQNEAQ (reference sequence).

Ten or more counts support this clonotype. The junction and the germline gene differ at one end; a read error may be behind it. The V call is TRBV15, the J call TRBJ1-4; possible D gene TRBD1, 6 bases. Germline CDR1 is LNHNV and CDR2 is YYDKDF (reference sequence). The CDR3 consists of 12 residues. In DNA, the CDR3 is TGTGCCACCAGCGGAGACAGGAGAAAACTGTTTTTT. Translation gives CATSGDRRKLFF.

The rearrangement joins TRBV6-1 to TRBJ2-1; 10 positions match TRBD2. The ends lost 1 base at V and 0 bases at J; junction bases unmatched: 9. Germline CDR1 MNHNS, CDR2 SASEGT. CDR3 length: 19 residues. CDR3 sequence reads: CASSEDPTSGFSSYNEQFF. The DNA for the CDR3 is TGTGCCAGCAGTGAAGACCCGACTAGCGGGTTCAGCTCCTACAATGAGCAGTTCTTC.

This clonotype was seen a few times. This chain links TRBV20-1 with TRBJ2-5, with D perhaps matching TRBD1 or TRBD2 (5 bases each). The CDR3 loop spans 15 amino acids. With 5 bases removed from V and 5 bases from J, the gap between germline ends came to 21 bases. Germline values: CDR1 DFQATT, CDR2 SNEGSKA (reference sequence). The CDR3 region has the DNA TGCAGTGCTCACGACCGGACGGGACGTCCTGAGACCCAGTACTTC. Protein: CSAHDRTGRPETQYF.

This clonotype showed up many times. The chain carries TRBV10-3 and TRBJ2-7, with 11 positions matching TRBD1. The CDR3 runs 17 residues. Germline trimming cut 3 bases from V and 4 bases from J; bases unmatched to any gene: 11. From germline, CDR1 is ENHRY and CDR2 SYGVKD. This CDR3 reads CAISDGGADRGLYEQYF. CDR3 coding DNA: TGTGCCATCAGTGATGGAGGCGCGGACAGGGGGCTTTACGAGCAGTACTTC.

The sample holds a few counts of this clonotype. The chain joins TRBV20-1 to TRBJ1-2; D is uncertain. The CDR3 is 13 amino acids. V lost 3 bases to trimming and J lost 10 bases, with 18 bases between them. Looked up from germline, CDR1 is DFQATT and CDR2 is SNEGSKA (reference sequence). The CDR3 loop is CSASPRGLSVYTF. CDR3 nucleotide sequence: TGCAGTGCTAGTCCCCGAGGGCTTTCGGTCTACACCTTC.

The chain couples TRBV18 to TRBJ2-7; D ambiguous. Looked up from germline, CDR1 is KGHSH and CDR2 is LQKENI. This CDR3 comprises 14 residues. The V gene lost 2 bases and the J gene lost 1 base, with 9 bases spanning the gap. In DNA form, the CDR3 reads TGTGCCAGCTCACCAAGTTCAGAGTCCTACGAGCAGTACTTC. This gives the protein CASSPSSESYEQYF.

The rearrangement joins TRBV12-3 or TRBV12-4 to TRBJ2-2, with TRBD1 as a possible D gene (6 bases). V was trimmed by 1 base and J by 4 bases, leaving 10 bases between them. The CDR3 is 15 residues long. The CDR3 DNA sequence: TGTGCCAGCAGTTTAGTCGCAGGGGTCACCGGGGAGCTGTTTTTT. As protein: CASSLVAGVTGELFF.

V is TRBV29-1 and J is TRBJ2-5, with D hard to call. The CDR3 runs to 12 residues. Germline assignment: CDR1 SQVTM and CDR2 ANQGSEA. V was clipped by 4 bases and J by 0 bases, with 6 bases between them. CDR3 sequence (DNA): TGCAGCGTTGTAGGTTACCAAGAGACCCAGTACTTC. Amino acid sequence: CSVVGYQETQYF.

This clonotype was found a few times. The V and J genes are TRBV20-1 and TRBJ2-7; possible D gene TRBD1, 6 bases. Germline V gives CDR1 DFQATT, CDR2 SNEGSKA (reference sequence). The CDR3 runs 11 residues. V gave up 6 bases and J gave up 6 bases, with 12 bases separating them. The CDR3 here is CSAIGQFEQYF. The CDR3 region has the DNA TGCAGTGCCATCGGACAGTTCGAGCAGTACTTC.

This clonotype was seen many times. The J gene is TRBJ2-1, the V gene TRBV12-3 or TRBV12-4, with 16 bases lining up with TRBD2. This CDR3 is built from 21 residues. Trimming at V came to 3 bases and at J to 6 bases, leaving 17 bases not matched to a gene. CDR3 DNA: TGTGCCAGCAGTTTTAGGGGACTAGCGGGAGGGCTTCAAGGTTCTAGCAATGAGCAGTTCTTC. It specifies CASSFRGLAGGLQGSSNEQFF.

CDR3 in amino acids: CASSYYEGEDEQYF. As DNA, the CDR3 is TGTGCCAGCAGTTATTATGAGGGAGAAGACGAGCAGTACTTC. The V gene is TRBV6-5, the J gene TRBJ2-7; D possibly corresponds to TRBD2 (5 bases). Germline V gene lookup returns CDR1 MNHEY and CDR2 SVGAGI. The CDR3 is 14 amino acids. V shed 3 bases and J shed 5 bases, with 14 bases lying between them.

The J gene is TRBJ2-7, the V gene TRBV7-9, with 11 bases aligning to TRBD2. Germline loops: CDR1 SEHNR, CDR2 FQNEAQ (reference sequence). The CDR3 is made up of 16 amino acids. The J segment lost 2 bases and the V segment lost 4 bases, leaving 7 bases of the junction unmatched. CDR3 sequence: CASSWSLAGAPYEQYF. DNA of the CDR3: TGTGCCAGCAGCTGGTCACTAGCGGGAGCTCCCTACGAGCAGTACTTC.

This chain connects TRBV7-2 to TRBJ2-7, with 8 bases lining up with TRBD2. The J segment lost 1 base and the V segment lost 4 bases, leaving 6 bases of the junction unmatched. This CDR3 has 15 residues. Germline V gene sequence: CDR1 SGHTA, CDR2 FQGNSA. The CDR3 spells CASSWGSGISYEQYF. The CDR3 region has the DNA TGTGCCAGCAGCTGGGGTAGCGGGATTTCCTACGAGCAGTACTTC.

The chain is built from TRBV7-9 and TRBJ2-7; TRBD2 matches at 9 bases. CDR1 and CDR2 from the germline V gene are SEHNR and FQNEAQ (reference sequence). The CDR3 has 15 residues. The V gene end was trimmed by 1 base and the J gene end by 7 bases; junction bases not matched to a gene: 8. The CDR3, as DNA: TGTGCCAGCAGCTTAGGGATAGCGGGAGCGTCGGAGCAGTACTTC. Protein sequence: CASSLGIAGASEQYF.

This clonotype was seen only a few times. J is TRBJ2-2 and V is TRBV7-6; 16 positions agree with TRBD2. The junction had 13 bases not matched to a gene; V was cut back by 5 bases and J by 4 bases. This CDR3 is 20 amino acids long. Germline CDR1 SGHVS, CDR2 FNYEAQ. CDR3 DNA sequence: TGTGCCAGCAGCCCGGCCCTGGGACTAGCGGGGGGGCATGCCACCGGGGAGCTGTTTTTT. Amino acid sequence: CASSPALGLAGGHATGELFF.